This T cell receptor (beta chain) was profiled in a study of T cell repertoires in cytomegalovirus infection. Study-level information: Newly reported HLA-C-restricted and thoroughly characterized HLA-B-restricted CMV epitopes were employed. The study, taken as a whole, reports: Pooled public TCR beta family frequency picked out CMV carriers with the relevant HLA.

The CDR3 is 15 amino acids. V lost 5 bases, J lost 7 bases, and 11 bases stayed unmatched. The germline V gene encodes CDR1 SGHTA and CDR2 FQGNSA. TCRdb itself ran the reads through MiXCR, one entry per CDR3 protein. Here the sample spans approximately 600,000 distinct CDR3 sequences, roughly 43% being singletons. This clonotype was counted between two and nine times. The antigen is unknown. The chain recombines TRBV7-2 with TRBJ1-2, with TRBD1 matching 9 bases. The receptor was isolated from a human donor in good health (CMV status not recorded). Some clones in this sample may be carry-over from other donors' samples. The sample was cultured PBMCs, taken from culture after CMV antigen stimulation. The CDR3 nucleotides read TGTGCCAGCAGCGGTCCCCTGGGACAGGGCAGTGGCTACACCTTC. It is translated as CASSGPLGQGSGYTF.